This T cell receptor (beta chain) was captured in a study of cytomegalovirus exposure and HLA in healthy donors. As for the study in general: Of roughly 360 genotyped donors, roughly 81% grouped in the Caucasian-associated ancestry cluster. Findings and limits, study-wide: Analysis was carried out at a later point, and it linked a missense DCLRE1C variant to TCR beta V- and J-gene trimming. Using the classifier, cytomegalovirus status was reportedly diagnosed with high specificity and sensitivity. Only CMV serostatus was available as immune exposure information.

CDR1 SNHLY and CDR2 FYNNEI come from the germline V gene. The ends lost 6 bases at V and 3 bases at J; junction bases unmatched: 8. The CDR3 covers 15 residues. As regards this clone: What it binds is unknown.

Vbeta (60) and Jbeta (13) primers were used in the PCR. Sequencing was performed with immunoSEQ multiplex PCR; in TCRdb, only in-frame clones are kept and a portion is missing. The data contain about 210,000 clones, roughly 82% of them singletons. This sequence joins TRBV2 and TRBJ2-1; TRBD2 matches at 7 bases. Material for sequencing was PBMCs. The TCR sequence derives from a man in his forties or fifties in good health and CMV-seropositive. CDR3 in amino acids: CASRIRRESYNEQFF. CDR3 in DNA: TGTGCCAGCAGGATTAGGCGGGAGAGCTACAATGAGCAGTTCTTC.